Each of the 14 T cell receptor beta chains below was sequenced from the same sample in a study of CD8 T cells in Susac syndrome. Reverse transcription of about 0.45 to 1 ug RNA was carried out with random hexamers. TCRdb reanalysed the immunoSEQ multiplex PCR reads using MiXCR and keeps one entry per CDR3 protein. This repertoire shows 100,000 to 150,000 distinct CDR3 sequences, around 94% found once; its top ten account for over 0.065%. The source material was CD4+ T cells from PBMCs. The receptor source for this set is a human donor in good health.

The chain links TRBV12-3 or TRBV12-4 to TRBJ2-3; D is unclear. Trimming took off 7 bases at V and 1 base at J, with 9 bases between the two ends. The CDR3 has 13 residues. The CDR3 region is CASTWLRTDTQYF. The CDR3 nucleotides read TGTGCCAGCACCTGGTTACGCACAGATACGCAGTATTTT.

The chain has TRBV2 and TRBJ1-1, with D tentatively TRBD1 (6 bases). This CDR3 has 14 residues. Looked up from germline, CDR1 is SNHLY and CDR2 is FYNNEI. The V end lost 6 bases, the J end lost 5 bases, and 16 bases lay between the germline ends. The CDR3: CASRRQAGGTEAFF. The CDR3 region has the DNA TGTGCCAGCAGACGACAGGCCGGCGGTACTGAAGCTTTCTTT.

The J gene is TRBJ2-2, the V gene TRBV5-4; 7 nucleotides agree with TRBD2. This CDR3 contains 16 residues. In germline, CDR1 is SGHNT, CDR2 YYREEE (reference sequence). The V and J ends lost 0 bases and 5 bases, in that order; junction bases with no gene match: 7. The CDR3 spells CASSLAGGSDTGELFF. CDR3 in DNA: TGTGCCAGCAGCTTGGCGGGCGGGAGTGATACCGGGGAGCTGTTTTTT.

The chain is built from TRBV6-1 and TRBJ1-5, with a weak D call TRBD1 (6 bases). V was trimmed by 5 bases and J by 1 base, leaving 15 bases between them. This CDR3 contains 16 residues. Germline assignment: CDR1 MNHNS and CDR2 SASEGT. As DNA, the CDR3 is TGTGCCAGCAGTCGTGGAGGGGGGGGGAGCAATCAGCCCCAGCATTTT. Its translation: CASSRGGGGSNQPQHF.

This sequence joins TRBV4-3 and TRBJ2-6; the D call may be TRBD1 or TRBD2 (5 bases each). The CDR3 contains 14 residues. The ends were cut back, 4 bases at V and 7 bases at J, with 11 bases in the middle. CDR1 is LGHNA and CDR2 is YSLEER in the germline V gene. The CDR3 region has the DNA TGCGCCAGCAGCCCCGTGGGGGTAGCCAACGTCCTGACTTTC. Translating gives CASSPVGVANVLTF.

The chain has TRBV5-6 and TRBJ2-7; TRBD2 agrees at 11 bases. J was trimmed by 0 bases and V by 4 bases; bases with no gene match: 3. The CDR3 has 15 residues. The germline CDR1 and CDR2 sequences are SGHDT and YYEEEE. In DNA, the CDR3 is TGTGCCAGCAGCCAGGGACTAGCGGCCTCCTACGAGCAGTACTTC. Amino acids: CASSQGLAASYEQYF.

The V call is TRBV18, the J call TRBJ1-5; D perhaps matches TRBD1 (6 bases). CDR1 and CDR2 from the germline V gene are KGHSH and LQKENI. The CDR3 covers 15 residues. The V gene lost 5 bases and the J gene lost 2 bases, with 13 bases spanning the gap. CDR3 residues: CASSTGQMGNQPQHF. The CDR3 bases are TGTGCCAGCTCAACGGGACAAATGGGCAATCAGCCCCAGCATTTT.

The chain recombines TRBV12-3 or TRBV12-4 with TRBJ1-1, with a possible D match to TRBD1 (6 bases). This CDR3 has 13 residues. Trimming pared 9 bases from V and 4 bases from J, leaving 15 bases between. The CDR3 DNA follows: TGTGCCAGTGGAGCTGGGGGGCGCACTGAAGCTTTCTTT. This sequence encodes CASGAGGRTEAFF.

The chain combines TRBV6-1 with TRBJ2-2; weak D call: TRBD1 (5 bases). Germline V lookup: CDR1 MNHNS, CDR2 SASEGT. The V end was cut by 6 bases, the J end by 4 bases, with 15 bases between. This CDR3 spans 15 amino acids. The CDR3 DNA reads as TGTGCCAGCAGCAACAGGCGTGGCGGCACCGGGGAGCTGTTTTTT. Its translation: CASSNRRGGTGELFF.

This clonotype was recorded only once. The V and J genes are TRBV29-1 and TRBJ2-5, with D possibly TRBD1 on 6 matching bases. The CDR3 sequence is 12 residues long. The germline gives CDR1 SQVTM, CDR2 ANQGSEA. Deletions cut 3 bases from V and 3 bases from J, with 8 bases between. DNA for the CDR3: TGCAGCGTTGAGGACAGTAAAGAGACCCAGTACTTC. This encodes CSVEDSKETQYF.

V gene TRBV5-1 combines with J gene TRBJ1-1; no firm D call. The germline V gene encodes CDR1 SGHRS and CDR2 YFSETQ. The CDR3 contains 14 residues. V was trimmed by 0 bases and J by 1 base, leaving 7 bases between them. CDR3 residues: CASSLGPTNTEAFF. The DNA of the CDR3 is TGCGCCAGCAGCTTGGGCCCAACGAACACTGAAGCTTTCTTT.

The chain couples TRBV7-7 to TRBJ2-1; TRBD2 aligns across 8 bases. The CDR3 loop spans 15 amino acids. Losses at the gene ends were 1 base for V and 9 bases for J; bases not matched to a gene: 8. From germline, CDR1 is SSHAT and CDR2 FNYEAQ (reference sequence). The CDR3 here is CASSLGGRSQGEQFF. In DNA form, the CDR3 reads TGTGCCAGCAGCTTAGGCGGGAGGTCCCAAGGTGAGCAGTTCTTC.

This clonotype appeared a single time. This rearrangement joins TRBV30 to TRBJ1-2; the D gene is possibly TRBD1 (6 bases). The CDR3 extends over 14 amino acids. Germline values: CDR1 GTSNPN, CDR2 SVGIG (reference sequence). Trimming removed 5 bases at V and 2 bases at J, with 15 bases between. The CDR3 region has the DNA TGTGCCTGGTACAGCATAGGGGGAAACTATGGCTACACCTTC. Its protein is CAWYSIGGNYGYTF.

In this sample, this clonotype turned up once. The gene calls are TRBV30 and TRBJ2-2; D assignment may be TRBD1 or TRBD2 (5 bases each). This CDR3 region has 15 residues. Deletions cut 0 bases from V and 6 bases from J, with 14 bases between. Germline lookup yields CDR1 GTSNPN and CDR2 SVGIG (reference sequence). The DNA for the CDR3 is TGTGCCTGGAGTGTATTAGGACTGGGGGCCGGGGAGCTGTTTTTT. Translating it yields CAWSVLGLGAGELFF. Supplemented by reference TRBV30 and TRBJ2-2, the full variable domain reads SQTIHQWPATLVQPVGSPLSLECTVEGTSNPNLYWYRQAAGRGLQLLFYSVGIGQISSEVPQNLSASRPQDRQFILSSKKLLLSDSGFYLCAWSVLGLGAGELFFGEGSRLTVL.